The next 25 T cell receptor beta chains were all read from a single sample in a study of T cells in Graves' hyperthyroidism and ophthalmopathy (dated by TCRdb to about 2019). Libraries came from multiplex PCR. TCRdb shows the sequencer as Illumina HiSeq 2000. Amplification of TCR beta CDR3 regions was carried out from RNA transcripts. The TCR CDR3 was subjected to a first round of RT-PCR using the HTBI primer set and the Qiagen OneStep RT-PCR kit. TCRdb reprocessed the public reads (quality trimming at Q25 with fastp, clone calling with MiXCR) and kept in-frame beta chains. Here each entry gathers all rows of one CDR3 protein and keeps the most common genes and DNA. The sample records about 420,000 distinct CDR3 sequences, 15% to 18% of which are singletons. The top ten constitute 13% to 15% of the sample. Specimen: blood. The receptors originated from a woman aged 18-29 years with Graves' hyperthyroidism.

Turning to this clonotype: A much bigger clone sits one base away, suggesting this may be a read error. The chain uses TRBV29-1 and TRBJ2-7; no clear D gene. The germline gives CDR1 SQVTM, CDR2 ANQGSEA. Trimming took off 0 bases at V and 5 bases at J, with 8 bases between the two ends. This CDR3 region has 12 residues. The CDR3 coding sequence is TGCAGCGTTGAAGAGGACCGCCACGAGCAGTACTTC. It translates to CSVEEDRHEQYF.

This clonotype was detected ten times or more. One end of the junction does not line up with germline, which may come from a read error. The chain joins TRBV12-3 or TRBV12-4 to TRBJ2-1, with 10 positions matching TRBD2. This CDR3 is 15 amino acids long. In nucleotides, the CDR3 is TGTGCCAGCAGTATAGCGGGAGGCATAGGCGATGAGCAGTTCTTC. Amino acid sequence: CASSIAGGIGDEQFF.

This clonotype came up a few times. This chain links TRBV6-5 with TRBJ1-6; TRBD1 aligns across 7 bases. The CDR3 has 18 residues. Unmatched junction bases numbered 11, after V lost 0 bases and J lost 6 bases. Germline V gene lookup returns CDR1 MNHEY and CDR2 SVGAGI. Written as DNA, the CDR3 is TGTGCCAGCAGTTACTCACTACAGGGGTTGGGGGTTAATTCACCCCTCCACTTT. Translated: CASSYSLQGLGVNSPLHF.

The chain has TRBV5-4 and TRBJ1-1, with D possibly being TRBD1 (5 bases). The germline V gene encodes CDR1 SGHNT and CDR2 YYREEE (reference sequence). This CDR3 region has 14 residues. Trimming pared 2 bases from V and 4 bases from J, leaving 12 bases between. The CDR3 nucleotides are TGTGCCAGCAGCTTACTCTCAGGGAGCACTGAAGCTTTCTTT. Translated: CASSLLSGSTEAFF.

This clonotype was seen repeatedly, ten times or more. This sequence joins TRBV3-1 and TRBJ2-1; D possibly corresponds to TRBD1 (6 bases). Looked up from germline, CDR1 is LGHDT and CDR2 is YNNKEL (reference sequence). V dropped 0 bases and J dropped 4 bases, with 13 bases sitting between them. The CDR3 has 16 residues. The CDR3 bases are TGTGCCAGCAGCCAAGATCCGGCAGGACAGTACAATGAGCAGTTCTTC. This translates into CASSQDPAGQYNEQFF.

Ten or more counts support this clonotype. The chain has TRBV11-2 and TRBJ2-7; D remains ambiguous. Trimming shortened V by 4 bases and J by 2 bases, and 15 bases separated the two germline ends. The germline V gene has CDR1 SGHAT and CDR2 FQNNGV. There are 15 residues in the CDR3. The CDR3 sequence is CASSSQALGPYEQYF. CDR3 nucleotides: TGTGCCAGCAGCTCGCAGGCCCTCGGGCCCTACGAGCAGTACTTC.

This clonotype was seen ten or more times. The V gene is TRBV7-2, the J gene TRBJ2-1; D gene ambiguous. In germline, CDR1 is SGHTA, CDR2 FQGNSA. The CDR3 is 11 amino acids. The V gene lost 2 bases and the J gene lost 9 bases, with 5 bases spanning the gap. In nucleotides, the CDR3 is TGTGCCAGCAGCTTAAAGGTTGAGCAGTTCTTC. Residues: CASSLKVEQFF.

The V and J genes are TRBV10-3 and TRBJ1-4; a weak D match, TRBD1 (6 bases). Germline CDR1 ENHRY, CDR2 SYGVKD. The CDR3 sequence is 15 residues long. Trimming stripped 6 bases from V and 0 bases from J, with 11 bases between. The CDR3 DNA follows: TGTGCCATCAGCTCGGAGGGGGCAACTAATGAAAAACTGTTTTTT. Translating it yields CAISSEGATNEKLFF.

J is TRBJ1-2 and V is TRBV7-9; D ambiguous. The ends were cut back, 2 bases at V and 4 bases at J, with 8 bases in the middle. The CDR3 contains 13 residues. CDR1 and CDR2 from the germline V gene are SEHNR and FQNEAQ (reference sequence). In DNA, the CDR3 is TGTGCCAGCAGCTTACCGGTTCCCTATGGCTACACCTTC. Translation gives CASSLPVPYGYTF. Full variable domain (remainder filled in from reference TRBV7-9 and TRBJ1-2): DTGVSQNPRHKITKRGQNVTFRCDPISEHNRLYWYRQTLGQGPEFLTYFQNEAQLEKSRLLSDRFSAERPKGSFSTLEIQRTEQGDSAMYLCASSLPVPYGYTFGSGTRLTVV.

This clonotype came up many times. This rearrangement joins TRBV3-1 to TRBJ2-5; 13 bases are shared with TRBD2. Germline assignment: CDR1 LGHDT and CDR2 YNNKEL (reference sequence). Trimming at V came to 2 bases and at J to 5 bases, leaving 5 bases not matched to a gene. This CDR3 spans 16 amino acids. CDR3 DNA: TGTGCCAGCAGCCAACGCGGGACTAGCGGGACTGAGACCCAGTACTTC. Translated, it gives CASSQRGTSGTETQYF.

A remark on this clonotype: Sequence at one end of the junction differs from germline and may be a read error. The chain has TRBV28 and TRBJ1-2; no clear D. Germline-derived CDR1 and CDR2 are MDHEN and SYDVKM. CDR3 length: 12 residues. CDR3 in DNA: TGTGCCAGCAGTTTTCCAGACTATAGCTACACCTTC. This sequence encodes CASSFPDYSYTF.

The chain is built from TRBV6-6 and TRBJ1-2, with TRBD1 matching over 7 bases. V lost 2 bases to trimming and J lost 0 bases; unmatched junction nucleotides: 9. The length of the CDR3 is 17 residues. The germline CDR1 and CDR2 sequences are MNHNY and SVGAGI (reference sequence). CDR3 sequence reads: CASSYRGGATSNYGYTF. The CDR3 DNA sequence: TGTGCCAGCAGTTACCGAGGGGGCGCAACATCTAACTATGGCTACACCTTC.

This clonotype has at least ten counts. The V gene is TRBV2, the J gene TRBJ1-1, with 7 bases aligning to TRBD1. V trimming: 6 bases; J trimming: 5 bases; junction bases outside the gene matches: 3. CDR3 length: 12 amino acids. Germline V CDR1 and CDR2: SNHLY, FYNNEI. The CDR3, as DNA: TGTGCCAGCAGAACAGGGGATACTGAAGCTTTCTTT. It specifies CASRTGDTEAFF.

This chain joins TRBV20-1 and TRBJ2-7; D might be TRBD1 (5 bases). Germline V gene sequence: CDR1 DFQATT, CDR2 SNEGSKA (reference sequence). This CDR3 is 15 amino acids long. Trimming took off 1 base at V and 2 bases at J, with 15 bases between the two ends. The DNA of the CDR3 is TGCAGTGCTAGAGCGTCAGAACAGGCGCCCTACGAGCAGTACTTC. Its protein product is CSARASEQAPYEQYF.

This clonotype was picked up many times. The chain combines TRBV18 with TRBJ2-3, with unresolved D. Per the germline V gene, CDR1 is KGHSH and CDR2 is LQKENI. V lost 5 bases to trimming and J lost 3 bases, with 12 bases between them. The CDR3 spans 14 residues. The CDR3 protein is CASSSLGVTDTQYF. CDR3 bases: TGTGCCAGCTCATCGCTGGGCGTGACAGATACGCAGTATTTT.

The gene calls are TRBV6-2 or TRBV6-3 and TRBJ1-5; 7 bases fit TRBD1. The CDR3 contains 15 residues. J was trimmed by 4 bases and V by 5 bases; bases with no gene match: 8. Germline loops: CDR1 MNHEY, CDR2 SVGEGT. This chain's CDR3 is CASSIEGQFNQPQHF. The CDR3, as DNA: TGTGCCAGCAGTATAGAGGGACAGTTTAATCAGCCCCAGCATTTT.

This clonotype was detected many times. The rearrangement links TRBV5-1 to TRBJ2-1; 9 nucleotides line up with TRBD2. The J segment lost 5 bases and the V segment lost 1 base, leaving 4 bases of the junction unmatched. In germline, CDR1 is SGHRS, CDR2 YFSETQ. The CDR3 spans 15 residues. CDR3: CASSLIAGANNEQFF. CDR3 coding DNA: TGCGCCAGCAGCTTGATAGCGGGAGCGAACAATGAGCAGTTCTTC.

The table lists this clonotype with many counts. CDR3 in amino acids: CASSLVGGPNEQFF. The DNA for the CDR3 is TGTGCCAGCAGCTTAGTCGGGGGACCCAATGAGCAGTTCTTC. This chain joins TRBV7-2 and TRBJ2-1; TRBD2 is a possible D gene (6 bases). The CDR3 consists of 14 residues. V gave up 1 base and J gave up 6 bases, with 10 bases separating them. The V gene's germline CDR1 is SGHTA and CDR2 FQGNSA.

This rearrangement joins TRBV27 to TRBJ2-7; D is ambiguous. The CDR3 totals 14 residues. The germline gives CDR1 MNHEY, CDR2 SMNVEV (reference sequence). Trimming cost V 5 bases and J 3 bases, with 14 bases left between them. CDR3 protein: CASSPRNQHYEQYF. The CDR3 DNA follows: TGTGCCAGCAGTCCCCGAAATCAGCACTACGAGCAGTACTTC.

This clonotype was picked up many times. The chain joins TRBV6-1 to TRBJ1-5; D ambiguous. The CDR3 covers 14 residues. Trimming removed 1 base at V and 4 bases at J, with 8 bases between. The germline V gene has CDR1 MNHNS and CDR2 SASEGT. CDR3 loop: CASSEGLPNQPQHF. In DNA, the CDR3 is TGTGCCAGCAGTGAAGGTTTGCCGAATCAGCCCCAGCATTTT.

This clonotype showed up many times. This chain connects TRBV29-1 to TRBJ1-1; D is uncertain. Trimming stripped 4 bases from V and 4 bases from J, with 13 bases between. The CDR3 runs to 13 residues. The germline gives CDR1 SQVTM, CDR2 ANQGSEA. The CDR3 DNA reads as TGCAGCGTTGCGAGAGAGTGGGGCACTGAAGCTTTCTTT. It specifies CSVAREWGTEAFF.

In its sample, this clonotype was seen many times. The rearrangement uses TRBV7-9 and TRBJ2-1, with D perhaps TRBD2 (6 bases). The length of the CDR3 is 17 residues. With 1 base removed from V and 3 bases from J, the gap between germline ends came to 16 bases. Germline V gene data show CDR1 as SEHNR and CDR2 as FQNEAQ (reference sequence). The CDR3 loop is CASSLVLGSGLYNEQFF. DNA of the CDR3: TGTGCCAGCAGCTTAGTTCTCGGGAGCGGCCTCTACAATGAGCAGTTCTTC. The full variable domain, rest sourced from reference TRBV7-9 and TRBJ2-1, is DTGVSQNPRHKITKRGQNVTFRCDPISEHNRLYWYRQTLGQGPEFLTYFQNEAQLEKSRLLSDRFSAERPKGSFSTLEIQRTEQGDSAMYLCASSLVLGSGLYNEQFFGPGTRLTVL.

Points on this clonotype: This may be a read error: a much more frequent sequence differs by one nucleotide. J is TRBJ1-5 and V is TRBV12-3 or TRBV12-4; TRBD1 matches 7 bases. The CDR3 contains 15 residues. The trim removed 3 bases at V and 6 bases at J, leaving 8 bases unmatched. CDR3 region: CASSFGRGDGQPQHF. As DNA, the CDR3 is TGTGCCAGCAGTTTTGGCAGGGGGGATGGTCAGCCCCAGCATTTT.

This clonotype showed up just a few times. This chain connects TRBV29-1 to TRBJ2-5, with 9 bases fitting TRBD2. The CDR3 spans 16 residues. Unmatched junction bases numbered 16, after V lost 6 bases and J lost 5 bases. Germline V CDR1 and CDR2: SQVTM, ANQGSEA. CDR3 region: CSVLRPSSGVRETQYF. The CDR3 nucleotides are TGCAGCGTACTCCGCCCCTCTAGCGGGGTAAGGGAGACCCAGTACTTC.

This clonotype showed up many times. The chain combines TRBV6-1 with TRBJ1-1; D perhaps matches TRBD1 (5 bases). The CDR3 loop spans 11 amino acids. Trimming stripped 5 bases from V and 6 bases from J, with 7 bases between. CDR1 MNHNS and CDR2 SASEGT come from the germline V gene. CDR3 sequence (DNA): TGTGCCAGCAGTCGGGGACCTGAAGCTTTCTTT. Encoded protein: CASSRGPEAFF.